This TCR beta chain stems from a study of stem cell transplantation in POMP-related autoinflammatory disease. Across the study: Hypothesis: faulty thymoproteasomes impair CD8+ T-cell selection, skewing TRB repertoires.

The study's findings and limits: Across all analyzed T-cell subsets, patients with PRAID tended toward reduced diversity and increased clonality. Patients with PRAID showed a restricted number of unique TRB V-J gene pairings.

CDR1 and CDR2 from the germline V gene are SGHTA and FQGTGA. Trimming pared 7 bases from V and 4 bases from J, leaving 15 bases between. This CDR3 comprises 14 residues. For this clone: The target antigen is unknown.

Profiling relied on immunoSEQ multiplex PCR, and the TCRdb table lists in-frame clones only, not all of them. The profile shows over 25,000 clones, around 90% of them singletons. The rearrangement joins TRBV7-3 to TRBJ2-3, with D unresolved. Here the sequenced sample was CD4+ T cells from PBMCs, taken before stem cell transplantation. This clonotype originated in a human donor with POMP-related autoinflammation and immune dysregulation (PRAID). This chain's CDR3 is CASKEDPAADTQYF. CDR3 nucleotide sequence: TGTGCCAGCAAAGAAGACCCGGCGGCAGATACGCAGTATTTT.